The 9 T cell receptor beta chains presented below share a single source sample, sequenced in a study of blood T cells in healthy people across ages (dated by TCRdb to the mid-2010s). Preparation of the library involved 5' RACE. The instrument given in TCRdb is Illumina HiSeq 2500. The second PCR ran for about 6 to 12 cycles and used a J-beta primer mix along with a sample-barcoded 5' primer. TCRdb ran its own pipeline on the public reads, namely fastp trimming at Q25 and MiXCR clone calling, and kept in-frame beta chains. Duplicate CDR3 protein sequences are folded into a single record with the most common DNA and genes. The sample table contains fewer than 2,000,000 distinct CDR3 sequences; only one count was recorded for roughly 30% of them. Jointly, the top ten make up about 11% of the sample. The specimen sequenced was blood. The receptors stem from a woman aged 25 to 45 in good health.

The rearrangement links TRBV7-2 to TRBJ2-3; 8 bases match TRBD2. J was trimmed by 4 bases and V by 1 base; bases with no gene match: 10. Germline CDR1 SGHTA, CDR2 FQGNSA. This CDR3 contains 17 residues. This CDR3 reads CASSLGWYGGASDTQYF. CDR3 nucleotide sequence: TGTGCCAGCAGCTTAGGGTGGTACGGGGGGGCCTCAGATACGCAGTATTTT.

The chain joins TRBV12-3 or TRBV12-4 to TRBJ1-2, with TRBD1 identical over 7 bases. The CDR3 spans 14 residues. V was pared by 3 bases and J by 9 bases, with 10 bases of the junction left unmatched. The CDR3 spells CASSFRGHEYCYTF. The CDR3 DNA reads TGTGCCAGCAGTTTTAGGGGGCATGAGTATTGCTACACCTTC.

This clonotype showed up just a few times. The rearrangement joins TRBV6-1 to TRBJ2-7; D might be TRBD1 (6 bases). The V end was cut by 4 bases, the J end by 3 bases, with 13 bases between. The CDR3 covers 14 residues. From germline, CDR1 is MNHNS and CDR2 SASEGT. The CDR3 bases are TGTGCCAGCAGTGCCTCGGGGACACTCTACGAGCAGTACTTC. Amino acids: CASSASGTLYEQYF.

V is TRBV12-3 or TRBV12-4 and J is TRBJ2-1; the D is unclear. The CDR3 sequence is 13 residues long. Trimming removed 4 bases from V and 8 bases from J, with 12 bases in between. In DNA form, the CDR3 reads TGTGCCAGCAGTTCCCCTAGTCGGGATGAGCAGTTCTTC. Protein product: CASSSPSRDEQFF.

Turning to this clonotype: It may be a read error: a sequence one base away is much more abundant. The chain combines TRBV29-1 with TRBJ2-3; no reliable D call. The V and J ends lost 5 bases and 2 bases respectively, with 14 bases between them. The CDR3 has 14 residues. Germline V lookup: CDR1 SQVTM, CDR2 ANQGSEA. The CDR3 sequence is CSVLLLQPTDTQYF. The CDR3 region has the DNA TGCAGCGTTCTTCTACTCCAACCCACAGATACGCAGTATTTT.

This clonotype was seen a few times. The genes are TRBV7-2 and TRBJ2-7; D is perhaps TRBD1 (5 bases). Trimming shortened V by 2 bases and J by 10 bases, and 12 bases separated the two germline ends. The CDR3 sequence is 12 residues long. Germline values: CDR1 SGHTA, CDR2 FQGNSA. The CDR3 nucleotides are TGTGCCAGCAGCTTAATCAGGGCGGCCCAGTACTTC. Translated: CASSLIRAAQYF.

This clonotype occurred many times. The junction departs from the called germline gene at one end, perhaps through a read error. CDR3 nucleotide sequence: TGTGCCAGCAGCTCGGGCTCCGGGGCCAACGTCCTGACTTTC. It is translated as CASSSGSGANVLTF. V and J are TRBV5-1 and TRBJ2-6; D remains ambiguous. The CDR3 totals 14 residues. CDR1 and CDR2 from the germline V gene are SGHRS and YFSETQ.

This chain links TRBV7-2 with TRBJ2-3; weak D call: TRBD1 (6 bases). The germline V and J ends were trimmed by 4 bases and 0 bases, with 14 bases remaining between them. CDR1 and CDR2 from the germline V gene are SGHTA and FQGNSA. The CDR3 has 16 amino acids. CDR3 residues: CASSSSGTRSTDTQYF. The DNA for the CDR3 is TGTGCCAGCAGCTCCTCCGGGACACGTAGCACAGATACGCAGTATTTT.

The rearrangement links TRBV11-2 to TRBJ2-1; 15 bases fit TRBD2. The CDR3 sequence is 17 residues long. The trim removed 5 bases at V and 2 bases at J, leaving 4 bases unmatched. Germline values: CDR1 SGHAT, CDR2 FQNNGV. The CDR3 nucleotides read TGTGCCAGCAGCATCGGGACTAGCGGGGGGACCTACAATGAGCAGTTCTTC. Amino acids: CASSIGTSGGTYNEQFF.